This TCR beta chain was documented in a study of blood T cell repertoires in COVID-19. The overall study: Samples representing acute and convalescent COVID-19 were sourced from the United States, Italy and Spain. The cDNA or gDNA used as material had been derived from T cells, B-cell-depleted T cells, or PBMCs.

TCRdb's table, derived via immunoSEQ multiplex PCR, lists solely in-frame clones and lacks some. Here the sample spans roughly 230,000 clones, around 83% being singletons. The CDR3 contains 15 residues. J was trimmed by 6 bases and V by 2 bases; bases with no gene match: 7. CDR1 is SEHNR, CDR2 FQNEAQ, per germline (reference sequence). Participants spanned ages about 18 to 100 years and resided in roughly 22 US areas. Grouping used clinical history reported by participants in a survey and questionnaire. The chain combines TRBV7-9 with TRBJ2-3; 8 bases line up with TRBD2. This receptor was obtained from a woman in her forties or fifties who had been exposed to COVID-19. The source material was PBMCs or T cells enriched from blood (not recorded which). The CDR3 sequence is CASSLRGGSIDTQYF. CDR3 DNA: TGTGCCAGCAGCTTACGGGGGGGCAGTATTGATACGCAGTATTTT.